The 7 T cell receptor beta chains presented below share a single source sample, sequenced in a study of CD8 T cells in ankylosing spondylitis. TCRdb re-derived calls from the 5' RACE reads in MiXCR, one entry per CDR3 protein. The table has 85,000 to 100,000 distinct CDR3 sequences, roughly 8.8% seen once. Input material: blood, either unsorted or a sorted T cell fraction (not recorded which). Receptors were obtained from a male donor with ankylosing spondylitis or in good health (not recorded which).

The chain recombines TRBV6-2 or TRBV6-3 with TRBJ1-2, with TRBD1 as a possible D gene (5 bases). Germline lookup yields CDR1 MNHEY and CDR2 SVGEGT. The CDR3 has 17 amino acids. V was pared by 10 bases and J by 1 base, with 25 bases between. CDR3 in amino acids: CATCQAGSGTFNYGYTF. As DNA, the CDR3 is TGTGCCACCTGCCAAGCTGGTTCCGGGACCTTTAACTATGGCTACACCTTC.

This clonotype was observed many times. The V and J genes are TRBV29-1 and TRBJ1-2; D is unresolved. V was clipped by 3 bases and J by 2 bases, with 10 bases between them. This CDR3 has 13 residues. The V gene's germline CDR1 is SQVTM and CDR2 ANQGSEA. CDR3 sequence: CSVDLGLNYGYTF. Written as DNA, the CDR3 is TGCAGCGTTGATCTGGGATTGAACTATGGCTACACCTTC.

This clonotype was counted ten times or more. The chain couples TRBV5-1 to TRBJ2-7, with a possible D match to TRBD1 (5 bases). The CDR3 is 13 residues long. V was trimmed by 4 bases and J by 2 bases, leaving 10 bases between them. Germline assignment: CDR1 SGHRS and CDR2 YFSETQ. This chain's CDR3 is CASSPGQTYEQYF. CDR3 DNA sequence: TGCGCCAGCAGCCCTGGACAAACCTACGAGCAGTACTTC. The full variable domain, rest sourced from reference TRBV5-1 and TRBJ2-7, is KAGVTQTPRYLIKTRGQQVTLSCSPISGHRSVSWYQQTPGQGLQFLFEYFSETQRNKGNFPGRFSGRQFSNSRSEMNVSTLELGDSALYLCASSPGQTYEQYFGPGTRLTVT.

This clonotype was picked up many times. The rearrangement joins TRBV3-1 to TRBJ1-4; no firm D call. Trimming stripped 0 bases from V and 2 bases from J, with 1 base between. The CDR3 is 13 amino acids. Germline V gene data show CDR1 as LGHDT and CDR2 as YNNKEL (reference sequence). The CDR3 sequence is CASSQETNEKLFF. CDR3 nucleotides: TGTGCCAGCAGCCAAGAGACTAATGAAAAACTGTTTTTT.

Notes on this clonotype: A read error may explain this, as a much larger clone is one base away. The chain couples TRBV20-1 to TRBJ2-2, with 8 bases that match TRBD1. Germline assignment: CDR1 DFQATT and CDR2 SNEGSKA (reference sequence). This CDR3 is built from 13 residues. After removal of 3 bases from V and 7 bases from J, the junction contained 4 bases not matched to a gene. The chain's CDR3 is CSARDRESGELFF. The DNA of the CDR3 is TGCAGTGCTAGGGACAGGGAGAGCGGGGAGCTGTTTTTT.

This clonotype was found many times. The rearrangement joins TRBV7-2 to TRBJ2-7, with 10 positions matching TRBD1. The CDR3 consists of 14 residues. The germline V gene has CDR1 SGHTA and CDR2 FQGNSA. Trimming at V came to 6 bases and at J to 2 bases, leaving 4 bases not matched to a gene. The CDR3 DNA reads TGTGCCAGCAGTTATGGGACAGGGGCCTACGAGCAGTACTTC. Translation gives CASSYGTGAYEQYF.

Turning to this clonotype: This sequence may be a read error, since a much larger clone differs from it by one base. V gene TRBV15 combines with J gene TRBJ2-3, with TRBD2 identical over 7 bases. The ends lost 0 bases at V and 5 bases at J; junction bases unmatched: 11. The CDR3 is made up of 17 amino acids. Looked up from germline, CDR1 is LNHNV and CDR2 is YYDKDF (reference sequence). For the CDR3, the DNA is TGTGCCACCAGCAGAGATTTGGCGGGGGAAGGAGGAGATACGCAGTATTTT. Translation: CATSRDLAGEGGDTQYF.